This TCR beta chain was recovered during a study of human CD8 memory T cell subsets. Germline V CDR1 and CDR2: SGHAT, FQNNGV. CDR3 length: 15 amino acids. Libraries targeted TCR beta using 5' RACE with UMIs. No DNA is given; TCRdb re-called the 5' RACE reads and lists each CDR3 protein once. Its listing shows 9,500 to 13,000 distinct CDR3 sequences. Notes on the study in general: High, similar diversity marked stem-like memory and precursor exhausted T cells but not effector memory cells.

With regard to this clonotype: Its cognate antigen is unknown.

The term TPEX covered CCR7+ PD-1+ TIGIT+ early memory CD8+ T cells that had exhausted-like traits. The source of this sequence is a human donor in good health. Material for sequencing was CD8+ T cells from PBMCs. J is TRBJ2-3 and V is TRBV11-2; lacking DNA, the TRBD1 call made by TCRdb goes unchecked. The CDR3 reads CASSGRDRGGDTQYF.